These 24 T cell receptor beta chains share one sample of origin, sequenced in a study of CD8+ T cells in alopecia areata. Reverse transcription of extracted RNA yielded cDNA, which provided the sequencing template. Profiling relied on immunoSEQ multiplex PCR, and the TCRdb table lists in-frame clones only, not all of them. The sample holds around 160,000 clones, around 59% seen once. Indicated treatment: oral pan-JAK inhibitor, 5-10 mg twice daily. The specimen was CD4+ T cells sorted from blood, collected at week 24, from a patient treated with tofacitinib. These receptors were collected from a human donor with alopecia areata.

This chain links TRBV4-1 with TRBJ2-1; no clear D gene. Trimming shortened V by 0 bases and J by 10 bases, and 13 bases separated the two germline ends. CDR3 length: 14 amino acids. Germline CDR1 MGHRA, CDR2 YSYEKL. CDR3 loop: CASSQEGARREQFF. The CDR3 nucleotides read TGCGCCAGCAGCCAAGAAGGTGCGCGTCGCGAGCAGTTCTTC.

The CDR3 is CASRNGLAGSNEQFF. The CDR3 DNA reads TGTGCCAGCAGGAACGGACTAGCGGGGTCAAATGAGCAGTTCTTC. The chain recombines TRBV6-5 with TRBJ2-1; TRBD2 aligns across 12 bases. The CDR3 has 15 amino acids. Trimming removed 6 bases from V and 7 bases from J; junction bases left unmatched: 7. Germline assignment: CDR1 MNHEY and CDR2 SVGAGI.

This chain links TRBV7-9 with TRBJ1-4, with D unresolved. This CDR3 contains 15 residues. V lost 2 bases and J lost 1, with 8 bases in between. In germline, CDR1 is SEHNR, CDR2 FQNEAQ (reference sequence). CDR3 DNA: TGTGCCAGCAGCTTATTATCTAGAACTAATGAAAAACTGTTTTTT. Its protein product is CASSLLSRTNEKLFF.

The DNA of the CDR3 is TGTGCCAGCAGTGAAGGTTTCACAGATACGCAGTATTTT. Translation gives CASSEGFTDTQYF. J is TRBJ2-3 and V is TRBV25-1; no clear D gene. This CDR3 contains 13 residues. From germline, CDR1 is MGHDK and CDR2 SYGVNS. V lost 2 bases and J lost 2, with 5 bases in between.

This chain joins TRBV6-1 and TRBJ2-3; D may be TRBD2 (5 bases). CDR1 and CDR2 from the germline V gene are MNHNS and SASEGT. CDR3 length equals 15 residues. V dropped 7 bases and J dropped 0 bases, with 14 bases sitting between them. The CDR3 reads CASTEDLTSTDTQYF. DNA of the CDR3: TGTGCCAGCACCGAGGACTTGACTAGCACAGATACGCAGTATTTT.

The CDR3 sequence: CASSELWGHFSYEQYF. The CDR3 nucleotides are TGTGCCAGCAGTGAACTGTGGGGACACTTCTCCTACGAGCAGTACTTC. This chain links TRBV6-1 with TRBJ2-7; TRBD1 is a possible D gene (6 bases). CDR3 size: 16 residues. Trimming removed 2 bases at V and 0 bases at J, with 14 bases between. The V gene's germline CDR1 is MNHNS and CDR2 SASEGT.

This rearrangement joins TRBV10-3 to TRBJ2-2; TRBD1 aligns across 9 bases. After removal of 6 bases from V and 2 bases from J, the junction contained 7 bases not matched to a gene. This CDR3 is built from 16 residues. The germline V gene has CDR1 ENHRY and CDR2 SYGVKD. CDR3 protein: CAIRGQGRINTGELFF. Here the CDR3 DNA reads TGTGCCATCAGAGGACAGGGGCGGATTAACACCGGGGAGCTGTTTTTT.

The chain is built from TRBV30 and TRBJ1-5; 7 nucleotides agree with TRBD1. The junction had 2 bases not matched to a gene; V was cut back by 1 base and J by 5 bases. Germline-derived CDR1 and CDR2 are GTSNPN and SVGIG (reference sequence). The CDR3 has 13 amino acids. The DNA of the CDR3 is TGTGCCTGGAGTGAACAGGGGTATCAGCCCCAGCATTTT. It encodes CAWSEQGYQPQHF. Full variable domain (outside the CDR3, taken from reference TRBV30 and TRBJ1-5): SQTIHQWPATLVQPVGSPLSLECTVEGTSNPNLYWYRQAAGRGLQLLFYSVGIGQISSEVPQNLSASRPQDRQFILSSKKLLLSDSGFYLCAWSEQGYQPQHFGDGTRLSIL.

The rearrangement joins TRBV29-1 to TRBJ2-4; TRBD1 matches 7 bases. J gave up 0 bases and V 5 bases, and 10 bases lay outside the gene matches. Germline V gives CDR1 SQVTM, CDR2 ANQGSEA. The CDR3 spans 16 residues. CDR3: CSVMGQWTLAKNIQYF. Here the CDR3 DNA reads TGCAGCGTTATGGGACAGTGGACCCTAGCCAAAAACATTCAGTACTTC.

Ten or more counts support this clone. The chain is built from TRBV7-9 and TRBJ2-1; perhaps TRBD1 as D (6 bases). The CDR3 extends over 13 amino acids. The germline V gene encodes CDR1 SEHNR and CDR2 FQNEAQ (reference sequence). V lost 2 bases, J lost 7 bases, and 9 bases lay in between. CDR3 region: CASSLHGTNEQFF. DNA of the CDR3: TGTGCCAGCAGCTTACATGGGACAAATGAGCAGTTCTTC.

This clone has only one observation. This chain links TRBV29-1 with TRBJ1-6; 7 bases agree with TRBD1. The CDR3 is 14 residues long. Germline assignment: CDR1 SQVTM and CDR2 ANQGSEA. Trimming cost V 7 bases and J 10 bases; bases outside gene matches: 13. CDR3 amino acids: CSATFGQVDSPLHF. The CDR3 DNA reads TGCAGCGCCACTTTTGGACAGGTAGACTCACCCCTCCACTTT.

This clone was recorded once. The J gene is TRBJ2-3, the V gene TRBV11-2; TRBD2 aligns across 10 bases. The CDR3 totals 16 residues. V trimming: 3 bases; J trimming: 5 bases; junction bases outside the gene matches: 8. The germline V gene has CDR1 SGHAT and CDR2 FQNNGV. Here the CDR3 DNA reads TGTGCCAGCAGCTTGAGTAGCGGGGGGTTTATAGATACGCAGTATTTT. Its protein is CASSLSSGGFIDTQYF.

The chain has TRBV6-5 and TRBJ2-5; D is perhaps TRBD2 (5 bases). Trimming removed 2 bases at V and 5 bases at J, with 9 bases between. CDR1 is MNHEY, CDR2 SVGAGI, per germline. The CDR3 runs 13 residues. CDR3 loop: CASSYTRGETQYF. The CDR3 DNA follows: TGTGCCAGCAGTTACACTAGAGGGGAGACCCAGTACTTC.

The rearrangement uses TRBV30 and TRBJ2-7, with D perhaps matching TRBD1 (7 bases). Between the trimmed V and J ends, which lost 5 bases and 5 bases, there was a span of 10 bases. Germline CDR1 reads GTSNPN; CDR2 reads SVGIG (reference sequence). This CDR3 contains 11 residues. In DNA form, the CDR3 reads TGTGCCTGGGCAGGGGGGCACGAGCAGTACTTC. Translating it yields CAWAGGHEQYF.

This chain links TRBV9 with TRBJ2-5; TRBD1 matches 8 bases. Germline CDR1 SGDLS, CDR2 YYNGEE. J lost 4 bases, V lost 4 bases, and 9 bases had no gene match. The CDR3 has 15 amino acids. The CDR3 is CASSLRTGQAETQYF. DNA for the CDR3: TGTGCCAGCAGCTTGCGGACAGGGCAGGCAGAGACCCAGTACTTC.

This clone was detected only a few times. This chain links TRBV29-1 with TRBJ2-7; a weak D match, TRBD1 (6 bases). Trimming pared 6 bases from V and 3 bases from J, leaving 12 bases between. The germline gives CDR1 SQVTM, CDR2 ANQGSEA. The CDR3 consists of 12 residues. In DNA, the CDR3 is TGCAGCGTGAGTACAGGGTTCTACGAGCAGTACTTC. Translation gives CSVSTGFYEQYF.

A single count supports this clone. The chain carries TRBV5-1 and TRBJ2-5; tentative D call: TRBD2 (5 bases). V lost 1 base, J lost 2 bases, and 9 bases lay in between. The CDR3 runs to 14 residues. Per germline, CDR1 SGHRS and CDR2 YFSETQ. The CDR3 region is CASSLFPGQETQYF. The CDR3 nucleotides read TGCGCCAGCAGCTTGTTTCCGGGGCAAGAGACCCAGTACTTC.

Only a few counts were recorded for this clone. The chain uses TRBV6-5 and TRBJ1-2; no definite D call. CDR1 MNHEY and CDR2 SVGAGI come from the germline V gene. CDR3 length: 9 amino acids. Between the trimmed V and J ends, which lost 5 bases and 13 bases, there was a span of 8 bases. The chain's CDR3 is CASSERGTF. CDR3 bases: TGTGCCAGCAGTGAACGTGGCACCTTC.

The chain recombines TRBV7-9 with TRBJ2-5; 9 positions agree with TRBD2. CDR3 size: 17 residues. Germline V gene sequence: CDR1 SEHNR, CDR2 FQNEAQ (reference sequence). Trimming took 0 bases from V and 5 from J; bases not matched to a gene: 10. CDR3 nucleotides: TGTGCCAGCAGCTTAGCGTACCAGCGGGGGGCCTTGGAGACCCAGTACTTC. Translating it yields CASSLAYQRGALETQYF.

The rearrangement uses TRBV7-8 and TRBJ2-5, with 10 nucleotides matching TRBD2. V lost 2 bases, J lost 5 bases, and 14 bases stayed unmatched. The germline gives CDR1 SGHVS, CDR2 FQNEAQ. CDR3 length: 18 residues. The CDR3 DNA is TGTGCCAGCAGCTTACTAGCGGGGGCCTCGGGGATAGGGGAGACCCAGTACTTC. Encoded protein: CASSLLAGASGIGETQYF.

Here the CDR3 reads CASSQGEAEGYGYTF. CDR3 sequence (DNA): TGTGCCAGCAGCCAAGGAGAGGCAGAAGGGTATGGCTACACCTTC. This chain uses TRBV9 with TRBJ1-2; D is unresolved. In germline, CDR1 is SGDLS, CDR2 YYNGEE. Trimming removed 4 bases from V and 5 bases from J, with 18 bases in between. This CDR3 has 15 amino acids.

The V call is TRBV5-1, the J call TRBJ1-1, with unresolved D. CDR3 length: 17 residues. From germline, CDR1 is SGHRS and CDR2 YFSETQ. The V and J ends lost 4 bases and 0 bases respectively, with 19 bases between them. The CDR3 is CASSTIGRRAMNTEAFF. In nucleotides, the CDR3 is TGCGCCAGCAGCACCATTGGCAGGAGGGCCATGAACACTGAAGCTTTCTTT.

This chain uses TRBV5-6 with TRBJ2-5; maybe TRBD2 (7 bases). The CDR3 is 17 amino acids. V lost 0 bases and J lost 4, with 19 bases in between. Per germline, CDR1 SGHDT and CDR2 YYEEEE. CDR3 sequence: CASSLEVAGAQGETQYF. CDR3 bases: TGTGCCAGCAGCTTGGAAGTGGCGGGGGCCCAAGGAGAGACCCAGTACTTC.

This rearrangement joins TRBV5-6 to TRBJ1-6; 7 nucleotides line up with TRBD1. CDR3 length: 15 residues. V lost 4 bases, J lost 8 bases, and 9 bases stayed unmatched. CDR1 and CDR2 from the germline V gene are SGHDT and YYEEEE. CDR3 bases: TGTGCCAGCAGCACGAAGGGGGCGAAATATTCACCCCTCCACTTT. It yields the protein CASSTKGAKYSPLHF. Full variable domain (outside the CDR3, taken from reference TRBV5-6 and TRBJ1-6): DAGVTQSPTHLIKTRGQQVTLRCSPKSGHDTVSWYQQALGQGPQFIFQYYEEEERQRGNFPDRFSGHQFPNYSSELNVNALLLGDSALYLCASSTKGAKYSPLHFGNGTRLTVT.